This T cell receptor beta chain was retrieved from a study of T-cell reconstitution after alpha-beta-depleted transplantation in children. This clonotype was detected a few times. The antigen remains unidentified. Points from the study as a whole: The study reportedly traced alpha-beta T cells about two months after transplant to several hundred expanded graft clones. Recipient T cells and thymic progenitors that survived gave rise to the high TCRbeta diversity observed at day 60 in some patients. The main origin of T-cell counts and diversity one year after transplant was newly produced T cells.

Preparation of the TCRbeta library involved a method that used unique molecular identifiers. MiXCR, applied by TCRdb to the PCR reads, yields one record per CDR3 protein. The repertoire consists of around 270,000 distinct CDR3 sequences, with 10% occurring once and the leading ten covering over 6%. The CDR3 extends over 19 amino acids. Germline CDR1 reads LNHDA; CDR2 reads SQIVND (reference sequence). The J segment lost 8 bases and the V segment lost 4 bases, leaving 22 bases of the junction unmatched. Specimen: PBMCs, collected before TCRalphabeta/CD19-depleted stem cell transplant. The chain employs TRBV19 and TRBJ2-1; TRBD1 matches 8 bases. The source of this sequence is a boy under two years old with acute myeloid leukemia, due to receive a stem cell transplant. The CDR3 DNA reads TGTGCCAGTAGTACGATCAATAACCACCCCGTGCAGGGGGCCTATGAGCAGTTCTTC. It is translated as CASSTINNHPVQGAYEQFF.